This T cell receptor (beta chain) comes out of a study of early stage breast cancer tumors. This CDR3 spans 13 amino acids. Trimming removed 8 bases at V and 5 bases at J, with 15 bases between. Germline V gene data show CDR1 as MNHEY and CDR2 as SVGAGI. The protocol was immunoSEQ multiplex PCR, while the TCRdb copy is restricted to in-frame clones and leaves out a portion. This sample carries around 48,000 clones, approximately 90% of them seen once, and the ten largest clones take 4.5% to 5%. The gene calls are TRBV6-5 and TRBJ2-5; D possibly corresponds to TRBD2 (5 bases). This receptor was taken from a person aged 65-85 years with breast cancer. The sequencing input was blood. The CDR3 is CASAGFIGETQYF. DNA for the CDR3: TGTGCCAGCGCGGGTTTTATCGGGGAGACCCAGTACTTC.